This is a list of T cell receptor beta chains from one sample in a study of blood T cell repertoires in COVID-19. The repertoire was sequenced with immunoSEQ multiplex PCR; TCRdb's copy has only in-frame clones and lacks some. The repertoire holds over 250,000 clones, with 88% as singletons. The specimen sequenced was PBMCs or T cells enriched from blood (not recorded which). The receptors come from a woman in her fifties or sixties who had recovered from COVID-19. Both conserved end residues are part of each CDR3. D genes are given only for firm matches. Some rows have no size entry. The others give once, few or many, or a class for an expanded clone.

NA,NA,TRBV29-1,TRBJ2-5,TGCAGCGTAGCACTAGTAGACTATGAGACCCAGTACTTC,CSVALVDYETQYF
NA,NA,TRBV11-3,TRBJ1-5,TGTGCCAGCAGCTTAGCAAGCGCTGCCCCCACTCAGCCCCAGCATTTT,CASSLASAAPTQPQHF
NA,NA,TRBV27,TRBJ1-6,TGTGCCAGCAGTTTAAGGACAGACTATTCACCCCTCCACTTT,CASSLRTDYSPLHF
TRBD1,NA,TRBV30,TRBJ1-6,TGTGCCTGGAAGCCGGGACAGAATTCACCCCTCCACTTT,CAWKPGQNSPLHF
TRBD2,once,TRBV11-3,TRBJ2-1,TGTGCCAGCAGCCCCGTAGCGGGAGACCCGGCCTACAATGAGCAGTTCTTC,CASSPVAGDPAYNEQFF
TRBD1,NA,TRBV30,TRBJ1-1,TGTGCCTGGAGTGGACAGGGTTGGAACACTGAAGCTTTCTTT,CAWSGQGWNTEAFF
TRBD1,NA,TRBV11-2,TRBJ2-7,TGTGCCAGCACCGGGACAGGGTTCGACGAGCAGTACTTC,CASTGTGFDEQYF
NA,NA,TRBV5-5,TRBJ2-7,TGTGCCAGCAGCTTGTCGTGGACAGTTCTCTACGAGCAGTACTTC,CASSLSWTVLYEQYF
TRBD1,NA,TRBV6-5,TRBJ1-1,TGTGCCAGCAGATCCGACAGGGGGCTGAACACTGAAGCTTTCTTT,CASRSDRGLNTEAFF
NA,NA,TRBV7-3,TRBJ2-2,TGTGCCAGCAGCCCCCAATTGGGTAGCGGAGGTGCCGGGGAGCTGTTTTTT,CASSPQLGSGGAGELFF
NA,NA,TRBV5-4,TRBJ1-3,TGTGCCAGCAGCTTGGCCTCTCTATCGAACCCTGGAAACACCATATATTTT,CASSLASLSNPGNTIYF
TRBD1,NA,TRBV14,TRBJ2-7,TGTGCCAGCAGCCAAGATAGAAGACAGGGCTACGAGCAGTACTTC,CASSQDRRQGYEQYF
TRBD1,NA,TRBV6-5,TRBJ1-2,TGTGCCAGCAGTTACTACCTTCAGGGGGCGAACTATGGCTACACCTTC,CASSYYLQGANYGYTF
NA,NA,TRBV5-4,TRBJ2-5,TGTGCCAGCAGCGCTCCGAAGTCCGGAGAGACCCAGTACTTC,CASSAPKSGETQYF
NA,NA,TRBV5-1,TRBJ2-5,TGCGCCAGCAGCTTGGCCGCAGGGGCTAGCGAGACCCAGTACTTC,CASSLAAGASETQYF
NA,few,TRBV5-8,TRBJ2-5,TGTGCCAGCAGCTTGGCCGTGGGCACCCAAGAGACCCAGTACTTC,CASSLAVGTQETQYF
TRBD1,NA,TRBV7-9,TRBJ1-4,TGTGCCAGCAGCTCTCAGGGGGCTAATGAAAAACTGTTTTTT,CASSSQGANEKLFF
NA,NA,TRBV14,TRBJ2-1,TGTGCCAGCAGCCAACCGGCGGAAAGCTCCTACAATGAGCAGTTCTTC,CASSQPAESSYNEQFF
NA,NA,TRBV6-2/TRBV6-3,TRBJ1-5,TGTGCCAGCAGTTACTCGACAAGTAATCAGCCCCAGCATTTT,CASSYSTSNQPQHF
TRBD1,NA,TRBV2,TRBJ1-4,TGTGCCAGCATAACGGGACAGAATAATGAAAAACTGTTTTTT,CASITGQNNEKLFF
TRBD1,NA,TRBV5-1,TRBJ1-1,TGCGCCAGCAGCCTCACAGGGGAGGTCACTGAAGCTTTCTTT,CASSLTGEVTEAFF
NA,NA,TRBV5-6,TRBJ2-3,TGTGCCAGCAGCCCTATAATTTACAGGGTAGGTGGCACAGATACGCAGTATTTT,CASSPIIYRVGGTDTQYF
NA,once,TRBV28,TRBJ2-2,TGTGCCAGCACCCGCAGGGATCTGAACACCGGGGAGCTGTTTTTT,CASTRRDLNTGELFF
NA,NA,TRBV7-2,TRBJ2-7,TGTGCCAGCAGACCCTCCGGGATTAAATACGAGCAGTACTTC,CASRPSGIKYEQYF
TRBD1,NA,TRBV3-1/TRBV3-2,TRBJ2-2,TGTGCCAGCAGCTCCCGAGGGACAGGGGCCACCGGGGAGCTGTTTTTT,CASSSRGTGATGELFF
NA,NA,TRBV15,TRBJ1-4,TGTGCCACCAGCAGAGATCGGGTTAGTGAAAAACTGTTTTTT,CATSRDRVSEKLFF